The 29 T cell receptor beta chains reported below all come from one sample, sequenced in a study of T cells in Graves' hyperthyroidism and ophthalmopathy. Using RNA transcripts as the source, TCR beta CDR3 regions were amplified. A first-round RT-PCR of the TCR CDR3 used the HTBI primer set. TCRdb used MiXCR to reprocess the multiplex PCR reads, holding one entry per CDR3 protein. The data contain hundreds of thousands of distinct CDR3 sequences, approximately 40% of them seen just once; the ten biggest clones take up roughly 30%. The specimen sequenced was blood. These receptors came from a woman aged 40 to 50 with Graves' hyperthyroidism.

This clonotype was seen repeatedly, ten times or more. The rearrangement links TRBV19 to TRBJ1-6; tentatively, D is TRBD1 (5 bases). V was clipped by 2 bases and J by 7 bases, with 12 bases between them. The germline V gene encodes CDR1 LNHDA and CDR2 SQIVND (reference sequence). The CDR3 spans 15 residues. The CDR3 nucleotides read TGTGCCAGTAGTATACCTGGGACGGCGAATTCACCCCTCCACTTT. Translated, it gives CASSIPGTANSPLHF.

This clonotype was counted many times. The chain couples TRBV9 to TRBJ2-7; 8 nucleotides match TRBD1. The CDR3 covers 15 residues. J lost 5 bases, V lost 0 bases, and 7 bases had no gene match. The germline V gene has CDR1 SGDLS and CDR2 YYNGEE. The CDR3 sequence is CASSVGWTGTDEQYF. The CDR3 DNA reads TGTGCCAGCAGCGTAGGGTGGACAGGGACCGACGAGCAGTACTTC. Full variable domain (outside the CDR3, taken from reference TRBV9 and TRBJ2-7): DSGVTQTPKHLITATGQRVTLRCSPRSGDLSVYWYQQSLDQGLQFLIQYYNGEERAKGNILERFSAQQFPDLHSELNLSSLELGDSALYFCASSVGWTGTDEQYFGPGTRLTVT.

Ten or more counts support this clonotype. This rearrangement joins TRBV7-9 to TRBJ1-1; TRBD1 aligns across 8 bases. V trimming: 5 bases; J trimming: 6 bases; junction bases outside the gene matches: 5. CDR3 size: 13 residues. Germline V lookup: CDR1 SEHNR, CDR2 FQNEAQ (reference sequence). CDR3 nucleotides: TGTGCCAGCAGCCCTAGGACAGGGCCTGAAGCTTTCTTT. Translation: CASSPRTGPEAFF.

This clonotype was seen at least ten times. The gene calls are TRBV10-3 and TRBJ1-1; D unclear. Germline V gene sequence: CDR1 ENHRY, CDR2 SYGVKD. V shed 6 bases and J shed 1 base, with 12 bases lying between them. The CDR3 is made up of 14 amino acids. The CDR3: CAIRMAPQNTEAFF. The CDR3 region has the DNA TGTGCCATCAGAATGGCACCCCAGAACACTGAAGCTTTCTTT.

The chain has TRBV4-3 and TRBJ1-1; 9 bases are a match to TRBD1. Germline CDR1 reads LGHNA; CDR2 reads YSLEER. With V trimmed by 4 bases and J by 6 bases, 12 bases remained unmatched. The CDR3 loop spans 16 amino acids. CDR3 sequence (DNA): TGCGCCAGCAGCCGACAACAGGGGGCACCCGTGCCTGAAGCTTTCTTT. Its translation: CASSRQQGAPVPEAFF.

This clonotype was seen a handful of times. V and J are TRBV6-5 and TRBJ1-5; 9 bases agree with TRBD1. Germline V CDR1 and CDR2: MNHEY, SVGAGI. V shed 5 bases and J 2 bases; nucleotides not matched to a gene: 4. CDR3 size: 15 residues. The CDR3 region is CASSARTGGNQPQHF. Here the CDR3 DNA reads TGTGCCAGCAGTGCCCGGACAGGGGGCAATCAGCCCCAGCATTTT.

This chain connects TRBV12-3 or TRBV12-4 to TRBJ2-7; no clear D gene. The CDR3 consists of 14 residues. Trimming pared 6 bases from V and 5 bases from J, leaving 17 bases between. The CDR3 here is CASSSRGVVNEQYF. The CDR3 region has the DNA TGTGCCAGCAGCTCCCGTGGGGTGGTCAACGAGCAGTACTTC.

The chain is built from TRBV2 and TRBJ2-5; 11 bases line up with TRBD2. The CDR3 runs to 12 residues. J lost 5 bases, V lost 9 bases, and 2 bases had no gene match. CDR1 and CDR2 from the germline V gene are SNHLY and FYNNEI. The CDR3, as DNA: TGTGCCAGACTAGCGGGGGTGGAGACCCAGTACTTC. Its translation: CARLAGVETQYF.

In this sample, this clonotype turned up many times. The rearrangement joins TRBV29-1 to TRBJ1-2; D gene unclear. The CDR3 loop spans 11 amino acids. V gave up 4 bases and J gave up 3 bases, with 6 bases separating them. The germline V gene has CDR1 SQVTM and CDR2 ANQGSEA. The CDR3 nucleotides are TGCAGCGTTGGCACAGACTATGGCTACACCTTC. This sequence encodes CSVGTDYGYTF.

This clonotype was observed a handful of times. This chain connects TRBV5-1 to TRBJ2-5, with 7 nucleotides matching TRBD1. CDR1 and CDR2 (germline): SGHRS, YFSETQ. The CDR3 has 15 amino acids. The V and J ends lost 0 bases and 1 base, in that order; junction bases with no gene match: 3. CDR3 amino acids: CASSLGQGAQETQYF. As DNA, the CDR3 is TGCGCCAGCAGCTTGGGACAGGGTGCCCAAGAGACCCAGTACTTC.

This clonotype was seen a few times. The chain links TRBV19 to TRBJ2-7, with 13 positions matching TRBD2. This CDR3 comprises 16 residues. V dropped 4 bases and J dropped 2; count of bases not matched to a gene: 5. Germline V lookup: CDR1 LNHDA, CDR2 SQIVND (reference sequence). CDR3 sequence reads: CASSTWGTSGTYEQYF. The CDR3 DNA reads TGTGCCAGTAGTACCTGGGGGACTAGCGGGACCTACGAGCAGTACTTC.

This clonotype was observed a few times. V is TRBV11-2 and J is TRBJ2-5; 8 positions agree with TRBD2. The CDR3 is 14 residues long. V lost 0 bases and J lost 7; bases outside the gene matches: 4. Germline lookup yields CDR1 SGHAT and CDR2 FQNNGV. Here the CDR3 DNA reads TGTGCCAGCAGCTTAGAGGGCCGGGAGGGGACCCAGTACTTC. As protein: CASSLEGREGTQYF.

This clonotype was seen a few times. V usage is TRBV20-1 and J usage is TRBJ1-1; tentative D call: TRBD1 (5 bases). The V gene lost 2 bases and the J gene lost 5 bases, with 15 bases spanning the gap. This CDR3 contains 14 residues. Germline-derived CDR1 and CDR2 are DFQATT and SNEGSKA (reference sequence). CDR3 coding DNA: TGCAGTGCTAGAACGGGAGGGGTGCGTACTGAAGCTTTCTTT. Translating gives CSARTGGVRTEAFF.

V is TRBV7-6 and J is TRBJ1-1; tentative D call: TRBD1 (6 bases). CDR1 and CDR2 (germline): SGHVS, FNYEAQ. The CDR3 is made up of 13 amino acids. Trimming removed 7 bases from V and 5 bases from J, with 14 bases in between. CDR3 in amino acids: CASITGSGTEAFF. Here the CDR3 DNA reads TGTGCCAGCATAACAGGGTCCGGTACTGAAGCTTTCTTT.

V gene TRBV5-5 combines with J gene TRBJ2-2, with D maybe TRBD2 (5 bases). The CDR3 loop spans 16 amino acids. The germline V gene has CDR1 SGHKS and CDR2 YYEKEE (reference sequence). V was shortened by 0 bases and J by 3 bases, with 12 bases between the two germline ends. Written as DNA, the CDR3 is TGTGCCAGCAGCTTGGAAAGGAGGTCGGACACCGGGGAGCTGTTTTTT. It is translated as CASSLERRSDTGELFF.

A note on this clonotype: One base away lies a much larger clone, so this may be a sequencing read error. This sequence joins TRBV5-6 and TRBJ2-5, with D possibly being TRBD1 or TRBD2 (5 bases each). V shed 2 bases and J shed 6 bases, with 14 bases lying between them. The CDR3 covers 14 residues. Germline V gene lookup returns CDR1 SGHDT and CDR2 YYEEEE. The CDR3 is CASSLVSGTKTQYF. The CDR3 nucleotides are TGTGCCAGCAGCTTAGTGTCCGGGACGAAGACCCAGTACTTC. Full variable domain (rest looked up from reference TRBV5-6 and TRBJ2-5): DAGVTQSPTHLIKTRGQQVTLRCSPKSGHDTVSWYQQALGQGPQFIFQYYEEEERQRGNFPDRFSGHQFPNYSSELNVNALLLGDSALYLCASSLVSGTKTQYFGPGTRLLVL.

The chain combines TRBV7-2 with TRBJ1-1; a possible D gene is TRBD1 (5 bases). V was pared by 5 bases and J by 4 bases, with 11 bases between. The CDR3 consists of 13 residues. Germline CDR1 and CDR2: SGHTA and FQGNSA. CDR3 bases: TGTGCCAGCAGCCCGGACATGGGCACTGAAGCTTTCTTT. Translation: CASSPDMGTEAFF.

This chain links TRBV5-8 with TRBJ2-2; 8 positions agree with TRBD2. CDR3 length: 17 residues. With 3 bases clipped from V and 0 bases from J, the junction kept 7 bases outside the gene matches. Germline assignment: CDR1 SGHTS and CDR2 YDEGEE. The CDR3 sequence: CASSSPGLGPNTGELFF. The CDR3 DNA follows: TGTGCCAGCAGCTCTCCGGGACTAGGACCGAACACCGGGGAGCTGTTTTTT.

This sequence joins TRBV7-9 and TRBJ2-5; unclear D gene. The end of the DNA fits TRBJ2-1 better, so the J call may be wrong. CDR3 length: 15 amino acids. Germline V gives CDR1 SEHNR, CDR2 FQNEAQ (reference sequence). The CDR3 reads CASSDSSTRYNEQFF. In DNA form, the CDR3 reads TGTGCCAGCAGTGATTCCAGTACCCGTTACAATGAGCAGTTCTTC.

The CDR3 here is CASSKDRVTDTQYF. Here the CDR3 DNA reads TGCGCCAGCAGTAAGGACAGGGTCACAGATACGCAGTATTTT. The rearrangement uses TRBV10-2 and TRBJ2-3, with TRBD1 identical over 8 bases. In germline, CDR1 is WSHSY, CDR2 SAAADI. CDR3 length equals 14 residues. V trimming: 5 bases; J trimming: 2 bases; junction bases outside the gene matches: 3.

The V and J genes are TRBV20-1 and TRBJ2-5, with D unclear. The CDR3 sequence is 11 residues long. V was pared by 3 bases and J by 7 bases, with 9 bases between. Germline loops: CDR1 DFQATT, CDR2 SNEGSKA (reference sequence). The CDR3, as DNA: TGCAGTGCTAGGAACGACGGGACCCAGTACTTC. Its translation is CSARNDGTQYF.

The chain recombines TRBV7-8 with TRBJ2-5; TRBD2 might be the D (6 bases). The end of the DNA fits TRBJ2-7 better, so the J call may be wrong. The CDR3 runs 14 residues. The germline CDR1 and CDR2 sequences are SGHVS and FQNEAQ. CDR3 protein: CASSLNPWGDEQYF. In nucleotides, the CDR3 is TGTGCCAGCAGCTTAAACCCCTGGGGGGACGAGCAGTACTTC.

The sample holds many counts of this clonotype. The rearrangement links TRBV7-9 to TRBJ2-5, with 11 bases matching TRBD2. The V gene's germline CDR1 is SEHNR and CDR2 FQNEAQ (reference sequence). V lost 5 bases and J lost 1; bases outside the gene matches: 3. This CDR3 has 15 residues. CDR3 protein: CASSQGLAGQETQYF. The CDR3, as DNA: TGTGCCAGCAGCCAAGGACTAGCGGGCCAAGAGACCCAGTACTTC.

This clonotype was picked up many times. The genes are TRBV12-3 or TRBV12-4 and TRBJ1-5, with a possible D match to TRBD1 (5 bases). The V end was cut by 0 bases, the J end by 0 bases, with 9 bases between. The CDR3 contains 16 residues. The CDR3 is CASSLATANSNQPQHF. In DNA form, the CDR3 reads TGTGCCAGCAGTTTAGCGACAGCTAATAGCAATCAGCCCCAGCATTTT.

This clonotype has ten or more counts. The rearrangement uses TRBV6-6 and TRBJ2-5, with 9 bases lining up with TRBD2. The germline CDR1 and CDR2 sequences are MNHNY and SVGAGI (reference sequence). The length of the CDR3 is 16 residues. Trimming at V came to 2 bases and at J to 0 bases, leaving 4 bases not matched to a gene. In nucleotides, the CDR3 is TGTGCCAGCAGTTACGCAATAGCGGGGGACCAAGAGACCCAGTACTTC. It translates to CASSYAIAGDQETQYF.

The chain has TRBV7-9 and TRBJ2-7; 11 bases map to TRBD1. J was trimmed by 7 bases and V by 5 bases; bases with no gene match: 4. Per germline, CDR1 SEHNR and CDR2 FQNEAQ (reference sequence). CDR3 size: 13 residues. The CDR3 nucleotides are TGTGCCAGCAGCCAGGACAGGGGGCATGAGCAGTACTTC. This translates into CASSQDRGHEQYF.

This clonotype was detected a few times. The rearrangement uses TRBV2 and TRBJ1-5; possible D gene TRBD1, 5 bases. Looked up from germline, CDR1 is SNHLY and CDR2 is FYNNEI. CDR3 length: 13 residues. V was pared by 0 bases and J by 9 bases, with 9 bases between. This CDR3 reads CASSEALQGPQHF. CDR3 nucleotides: TGTGCCAGCAGTGAAGCGCTTCAGGGGCCCCAGCATTTT.

The rearrangement joins TRBV5-5 to TRBJ1-6, with no clear D. V lost 0 bases and J lost 5, with 15 bases in between. There are 17 residues in the CDR3. Germline-derived CDR1 and CDR2 are SGHKS and YYEKEE (reference sequence). This CDR3 is CASSLVRESRNNSPLHF. In DNA, the CDR3 is TGTGCCAGCAGCTTGGTTAGGGAATCTCGGAATAATTCACCCCTCCACTTT.

This clonotype appeared a few times. The chain employs TRBV6-6 and TRBJ1-3; possible D gene TRBD1, 6 bases. V was shortened by 7 bases and J by 2 bases, with 15 bases between the two germline ends. Germline V gene data show CDR1 as MNHNY and CDR2 as SVGAGI (reference sequence). CDR3 size: 15 residues. CDR3 amino acids: CASNSDSPTGNTIYF. CDR3 bases: TGTGCCAGCAATTCGGACAGCCCCACTGGAAACACCATATATTTT.